The next 9 T cell receptor beta chains were all read from a single sample in a study of cytomegalovirus exposure and HLA in healthy donors. PCR primers comprised 60 Vbeta and 13 Jbeta primers. Assay used: immunoSEQ multiplex PCR; TCRdb lists only in-frame clones, some missing. The sample holds around 170,000 clones, around 80% seen once. Input material: PBMCs. The origin of the receptors is a middle-aged man in good health and CMV-seropositive.

The chain combines TRBV2 with TRBJ1-1; D is undetermined. V lost 3 bases and J lost 0, with 8 bases in between. This CDR3 is 14 amino acids long. CDR1 SNHLY and CDR2 FYNNEI come from the germline V gene. CDR3 sequence reads: CASSEAGLNTEAFF. CDR3 nucleotide sequence: TGTGCCAGCAGTGAGGCGGGTTTGAACACTGAAGCTTTCTTT.

The rearrangement links TRBV9 to TRBJ2-1; 10 bases line up with TRBD2. The germline V gene encodes CDR1 SGDLS and CDR2 YYNGEE. Germline trimming cut 4 bases from V and 9 bases from J; bases unmatched to any gene: 4. This CDR3 comprises 13 residues. CDR3 loop: CASSPRLAGEQFF. In DNA, the CDR3 is TGTGCCAGCAGCCCCCGACTAGCGGGTGAGCAGTTCTTC.

This clone was picked up one time. The chain couples TRBV18 to TRBJ2-7; possibly TRBD1 for D (5 bases). The CDR3 totals 15 residues. Looked up from germline, CDR1 is KGHSH and CDR2 is LQKENI. The V and J ends lost 1 base and 0 bases respectively, with 10 bases between them. CDR3 coding DNA: TGTGCCAGCTCACCACAGGGGTACAGCTCCTACGAGCAGTACTTC. Translation: CASSPQGYSSYEQYF. The variable domain in full, with the rest retrieved from reference TRBV18 and TRBJ2-7, is NAGVMQNPRHLVRRRGQEARLRCSPMKGHSHVYWYRQLPEEGLKFMVYLQKENIIDESGMPKERFSAEFPKEGPSILRIQQVVRGDSAAYFCASSPQGYSSYEQYFGPGTRLTVT.

This chain links TRBV7-8 with TRBJ2-5; D is perhaps TRBD1 (5 bases). Trimming pared 3 bases from V and 5 bases from J, leaving 7 bases between. This CDR3 comprises 12 residues. Germline V CDR1 and CDR2: SGHVS, FQNEAQ. The CDR3 sequence is CASSFYRETQYF. The CDR3 DNA reads as TGTGCCAGCAGCTTCTACAGGGAGACCCAGTACTTC.

The J gene is TRBJ2-2, the V gene TRBV4-2, with 7 bases lining up with TRBD1. CDR3 length: 15 residues. From germline, CDR1 is LGHNA and CDR2 YNFKEQ. Losses at the gene ends were 6 bases for V and 1 base for J; bases not matched to a gene: 5. CDR3 coding DNA: TGTGCCAGCAGGCCACAGGGGATGAACACCGGGGAGCTGTTTTTT. This encodes CASRPQGMNTGELFF.

V gene TRBV6-6 combines with J gene TRBJ1-1; D may be TRBD1 (5 bases). The CDR3 runs to 13 residues. Germline assignment: CDR1 MNHNY and CDR2 SVGAGI (reference sequence). Deletions cut 1 base from V and 6 bases from J, with 9 bases between. CDR3 sequence (DNA): TGTGCCAGCAGTTACTTTGACAGCTCTGAAGCTTTCTTT. This translates into CASSYFDSSEAFF.

The chain has TRBV6-6 and TRBJ1-2, with 8 bases aligning to TRBD1. CDR1 and CDR2 from the germline V gene are MNHNY and SVGAGI (reference sequence). This CDR3 contains 16 residues. V lost 6 bases to trimming and J lost 1 base; unmatched junction nucleotides: 10. CDR3 sequence reads: CASRPSGQGFNYGYTF. For the CDR3, the DNA is TGTGCCAGCAGACCCTCCGGACAGGGCTTTAACTATGGCTACACCTTC.

The chain has TRBV10-2 and TRBJ2-7; a weak D match, TRBD1 (6 bases). Trimming pared 6 bases from V and 0 bases from J, leaving 9 bases between. This CDR3 is built from 13 residues. Germline V CDR1 and CDR2: WSHSY, SAAADI. CDR3 DNA: TGCGCCAGCAGAAGACAGGTCTCCTACGAGCAGTACTTC. This encodes CASRRQVSYEQYF.

This sequence joins TRBV9 and TRBJ2-7; 10 nucleotides line up with TRBD1. Per the germline V gene, CDR1 is SGDLS and CDR2 is YYNGEE. V dropped 2 bases and J dropped 3; count of bases not matched to a gene: 2. The CDR3 sequence is 14 residues long. The CDR3 DNA reads TGTGCCAGCAGCGTTGGGACAGGGGACTACGAGCAGTACTTC. Its protein is CASSVGTGDYEQYF.